The next 25 T cell receptor beta chains were all read from a single sample in a study of T cell responses to AZD1222 COVID-19 vaccine. Sequenced by immunoSEQ multiplex PCR; TCRdb stores in-frame clones only, minus some. The sample contains about 130,000 clones, 65% to 90% of which appear only once. The starting material was peripheral blood, obtained on day 0 of AZD1222 vaccination. Receptors were obtained from an adult in good health.

The chain joins TRBV12-3 or TRBV12-4 to TRBJ1-1; D might be TRBD1 (5 bases). With 5 bases removed from V and 5 bases from J, the gap between germline ends came to 12 bases. CDR3 length: 13 residues. The CDR3 spells CASSPRQLTEAFF. The CDR3 bases are TGTGCCAGCAGTCCACGACAGTTGACTGAAGCTTTCTTT.

The DNA for the CDR3 is TGTGCCAGTAGTACAGGGACTAGCTCCTACAATGAGCAGTTCTTC. Translated: CASSTGTSSYNEQFF. This chain connects TRBV19 to TRBJ2-1, with 8 bases fitting TRBD2. V lost 4 bases and J lost 0; bases outside the gene matches: 2. CDR3 size: 15 residues. CDR1 and CDR2 (germline): LNHDA, SQIVND (reference sequence).

This clone was recorded once. The genes are TRBV13 and TRBJ2-7; D might be TRBD1 (6 bases). V lost 5 bases, J lost 4 bases, and 12 bases lay in between. The CDR3 length is 13 residues. The germline V gene has CDR1 PRHDT and CDR2 FYEKMQ (reference sequence). The CDR3 DNA reads TGTGCCAGCAGCCTTATAGGGGGATACGAGCAGTACTTC. The encoded protein is CASSLIGGYEQYF.

The chain combines TRBV24-1 with TRBJ1-6, with D possibly matching TRBD1 (5 bases). Germline V gene lookup returns CDR1 KGHDR and CDR2 SFDVKD. Trimming took off 12 bases at V and 2 bases at J, with 16 bases between the two ends. There are 15 residues in the CDR3. In nucleotides, the CDR3 is TGTGCCCCTCGACCCGTGGGGCCCTATAATTCACCCCTCCACTTT. Amino acids: CAPRPVGPYNSPLHF.

The V gene is TRBV7-9, the J gene TRBJ2-7, with D uncertain. The CDR3 covers 13 residues. V lost 8 bases to trimming and J lost 1 base, with 12 bases between them. In germline, CDR1 is SEHNR, CDR2 FQNEAQ (reference sequence). CDR3 DNA: TGTGCCAGCCATGCTTCCGGGTCCTACGAGCAGTACTTC. Residues: CASHASGSYEQYF.

The chain uses TRBV7-2 and TRBJ1-4; tentatively, D is TRBD1 (5 bases). The germline CDR1 and CDR2 sequences are SGHTA and FQGNSA. The CDR3 length is 15 residues. The ends were cut back, 1 base at V and 5 bases at J, with 11 bases in the middle. CDR3 residues: CASSLVGGKNEKLFF. CDR3 in DNA: TGTGCCAGCAGCTTAGTCGGGGGGAAAAATGAAAAACTGTTTTTT.

The chain is built from TRBV18 and TRBJ2-6; no definite D call. Trimming cost V 4 bases and J 2 bases, with 6 bases left between them. This CDR3 region has 14 residues. Germline V gene lookup returns CDR1 KGHSH and CDR2 LQKENI. The CDR3 sequence is CASSRRAGANVLTF. Here the CDR3 DNA reads TGTGCCAGCTCACGCCGGGCTGGGGCCAACGTCCTGACTTTC.

The chain uses TRBV2 and TRBJ2-2; TRBD1 matches at 7 bases. V lost 3 bases, J lost 1 base, and 5 bases stayed unmatched. The CDR3 contains 16 residues. Germline CDR1 reads SNHLY; CDR2 reads FYNNEI. This chain's CDR3 is CASSDNRQGNTGELFF. In DNA, the CDR3 is TGTGCCAGCAGTGATAACCGACAGGGGAACACCGGGGAGCTGTTTTTT.

The chain carries TRBV6-4 and TRBJ1-5, with D unresolved. Per the germline V gene, CDR1 is MRHNA and CDR2 is SNTAGT. V lost 3 bases and J 7 bases, leaving 10 bases between the germline ends. The CDR3 extends over 13 amino acids. CDR3: CASSENPGQPQHF. CDR3 bases: TGTGCCAGCAGTGAAAACCCGGGGCAGCCCCAGCATTTT.

The rearrangement uses TRBV5-1 and TRBJ1-6; D gene ambiguous. Germline lookup yields CDR1 SGHRS and CDR2 YFSETQ. The V and J ends lost 5 bases and 4 bases respectively, with 13 bases between them. This CDR3 has 15 amino acids. The CDR3, as DNA: TGCGCCAGCAGGTCCATGGCCAAGTATAATTCACCCCTCCACTTT. Amino acids: CASRSMAKYNSPLHF.

The V call is TRBV2, the J call TRBJ2-7; tentatively, D is TRBD1 or TRBD2 (5 bases each). Per germline, CDR1 SNHLY and CDR2 FYNNEI. The length of the CDR3 is 16 residues. Deletions cut 1 base from V and 2 bases from J, with 15 bases between. For the CDR3, the DNA is TGTGCCAGCAGTGAAGGATGGGACGGAACGGCCTACGAGCAGTACTTC. This translates into CASSEGWDGTAYEQYF.

This clone appeared once. The chain couples TRBV24-1 to TRBJ1-5; D unresolved. CDR3 length equals 13 residues. The ends were cut back, 10 bases at V and 0 bases at J, with 9 bases in the middle. Looked up from germline, CDR1 is KGHDR and CDR2 is SFDVKD. The CDR3 sequence: CATQRDSNQPQHF. Written as DNA, the CDR3 is TGTGCCACGCAACGGGATAGCAATCAGCCCCAGCATTTT.

J is TRBJ2-2 and V is TRBV3-1 (or the pseudogene TRBV3-2); 13 nucleotides line up with TRBD2. This CDR3 region has 16 residues. Germline V gene data show CDR1 as LGHDT and CDR2 as YNNKEL (reference sequence). Trimming removed 5 bases from V and 4 bases from J; junction bases left unmatched: 4. CDR3 in amino acids: CASSKRTSGGTGELFF. CDR3 sequence (DNA): TGTGCCAGCAGCAAAAGGACTAGCGGGGGCACCGGGGAGCTGTTTTTT.

The chain links TRBV10-1 to TRBJ2-7, with D possibly TRBD1 on 6 matching bases. Germline V gives CDR1 WNHNN, CDR2 SYGVQD (reference sequence). V was clipped by 0 bases and J by 5 bases, with 17 bases between them. The CDR3 is 16 amino acids. CDR3 sequence reads: CASSESSWQGLDEQYF. As DNA, the CDR3 is TGCGCCAGCAGTGAGTCAAGTTGGCAGGGGTTGGACGAGCAGTACTTC.

A note on this clone: Other nucleotide sequences in the sample specify the same CDR3. Here the CDR3 reads CASSLRGAEAFF. CDR3 DNA sequence: TGTGCCAGCAGCTTACGGGGGGCCGAAGCTTTCTTT. J is TRBJ1-1 and V is TRBV7-9; TRBD1 is a possible D gene (6 bases). CDR1 is SEHNR and CDR2 is FQNEAQ in the germline V gene (reference sequence). The CDR3 has 12 amino acids. V lost 2 bases to trimming and J lost 8 bases, with 9 bases between them.

The chain joins TRBV5-1 to TRBJ2-5, with D unclear. Looked up from germline, CDR1 is SGHRS and CDR2 is YFSETQ. The V and J ends lost 0 bases and 0 bases respectively, with 9 bases between them. CDR3 length: 15 amino acids. CDR3 in DNA: TGCGCCAGCAGCTTGGACGGATCGTACCAAGAGACCCAGTACTTC. This encodes CASSLDGSYQETQYF.

The gene calls are TRBV7-3 and TRBJ1-6, with TRBD1 as a possible D gene (5 bases). The CDR3 has 19 residues. Germline-derived CDR1 and CDR2 are SGHTA and FQGTGA. V was clipped by 5 bases and J by 0 bases, with 20 bases between them. CDR3 sequence reads: CASSEGQARGSSYNSPLHF. DNA for the CDR3: TGTGCCAGCAGCGAGGGTCAGGCGCGGGGCAGCTCCTATAATTCACCCCTCCACTTT.

The chain recombines TRBV30 with TRBJ1-2, with D possibly matching TRBD1 (5 bases). The CDR3 sequence is 13 residues long. Germline assignment: CDR1 GTSNPN and CDR2 SVGIG (reference sequence). V was pared by 1 base and J by 10 bases, with 16 bases between. The CDR3 reads CAWSGGYMGHYTF. CDR3 in DNA: TGTGCCTGGAGTGGAGGTTACATGGGGCACTACACCTTC.

The chain has TRBV7-2 and TRBJ2-2; 10 bases match TRBD2. V was clipped by 5 bases and J by 4 bases; unmatched bases: 7. Germline assignment: CDR1 SGHTA and CDR2 FQGNSA. The CDR3 consists of 16 residues. The CDR3 here is CASSRSGLASTGELFF. The CDR3 nucleotides are TGTGCCAGCAGCCGCTCGGGACTAGCGAGCACCGGGGAGCTGTTTTTT. Based on the CDR3 plus reference TRBV7-2 and TRBJ2-2, the full variable domain is GAGVSQSPSNKVTEKGKDVELRCDPISGHTALYWYRQSLGQGLEFLIYFQGNSAPDKSGLPSDRFSAERTGGSVSTLTIQRTQQEDSAVYLCASSRSGLASTGELFFGEGSRLTVL.

The rearrangement uses TRBV6-2 or TRBV6-3 and TRBJ2-7; weak D call: TRBD2 (6 bases). The V gene's germline CDR1 is MNHEY and CDR2 SVGEGT. The V gene lost 5 bases and the J gene lost 2 bases, with 16 bases spanning the gap. The CDR3 is 15 residues long. Here the CDR3 reads CASSPGLQVAYEQYF. The CDR3 nucleotides read TGTGCCAGCAGTCCGGGACTCCAAGTTGCCTACGAGCAGTACTTC.

The J gene is TRBJ1-6, the V gene TRBV3-1 (or the pseudogene TRBV3-2); unclear D gene. Germline V gene data show CDR1 as LGHDT and CDR2 as YNNKEL (reference sequence). V was pared by 3 bases and J by 6 bases, with 15 bases between. The CDR3 loop spans 16 amino acids. In DNA form, the CDR3 reads TGTGCCAGCAGCCACCTCCTCCAAGTTGCTAATTCACCCCTCCACTTT. Translated, it gives CASSHLLQVANSPLHF.

This clone was seen a single time. The genes are TRBV7-6 and TRBJ2-7; weak D call: TRBD1 (6 bases). V lost 1 base and J lost 4, with 17 bases in between. From germline, CDR1 is SGHVS and CDR2 FNYEAQ. The CDR3 extends over 16 amino acids. Here the CDR3 DNA reads TGTGCCAGCAGCTTAGGGGGGCAGGGGCAACCTTACGAGCAGTACTTC. Translation gives CASSLGGQGQPYEQYF.

The J gene is TRBJ2-1, the V gene TRBV9; 7 bases fit TRBD1. V shed 4 bases, J shed 5 bases, and the junction held 18 bases outside the gene matches. This CDR3 comprises 18 residues. Germline lookup yields CDR1 SGDLS and CDR2 YYNGEE. The CDR3 nucleotides read TGTGCCAGCAGCACCGCCATCGACAGGGATGGGGAACACAATGAGCAGTTCTTC. Protein product: CASSTAIDRDGEHNEQFF.

The chain has TRBV6-5 and TRBJ1-2, with a tentative D call TRBD1 (5 bases). With 6 bases removed from V and 1 base from J, the gap between germline ends came to 9 bases. The length of the CDR3 is 13 residues. The germline V gene encodes CDR1 MNHEY and CDR2 SVGAGI. CDR3 loop: CASRGGNNYGYTF. The CDR3, as DNA: TGTGCCAGCAGGGGGGGTAATAACTATGGCTACACCTTC.

This chain uses TRBV28 with TRBJ2-6; D is unresolved. The germline V and J ends were trimmed by 4 bases and 0 bases, with 16 bases remaining between them. This CDR3 has 18 amino acids. CDR1 and CDR2 from the germline V gene are MDHEN and SYDVKM. Here the CDR3 reads CASSSLPGLGSGANVLTF. CDR3 DNA: TGTGCCAGCAGTTCCCTCCCCGGGTTAGGCTCTGGGGCCAACGTCCTGACTTTC.